The T cell receptor (beta chain) described here comes from a study of T cell responses to AZD1222 COVID-19 vaccine. CDR1 and CDR2 from the germline V gene are KGHSH and LQKENI. V dropped 3 bases and J dropped 5 bases, with 12 bases sitting between them. CDR3 length: 14 residues. Repertoires were generated with immunoSEQ multiplex PCR, while TCRdb's copy carries only in-frame clones and drops some. The table shows tens of thousands of clones, with around 89% occurring only once. The sequences come from peripheral blood, collected on day 0 of AZD1222 vaccination. The chain uses TRBV18 and TRBJ2-3, with a possible D match to TRBD2 (5 bases). This receptor was taken from an adult in good health. CDR3 in amino acids: CASSPLESGDTQYF. CDR3 DNA: TGTGCCAGCTCACCGTTGGAGAGCGGAGATACGCAGTATTTT.